The next 11 T cell receptor beta chains were all read from a single sample in a study of spatial heterogeneity in lung cancer. TCRdb ran MiXCR on the 5' RACE reads and lists one entry per CDR3 protein. The sample yields over 9,500 distinct CDR3 sequences, less than 4% seen once. This sample's time point: sample taken at primary tumor resection. Without sorting, whole RNA was sequenced from tumor, nontumor lung or frozen PBMC. This sample comprised PBMCs, obtained at surgery. These receptors originate from a female donor with early-stage non-small cell lung cancer.

This clonotype was recorded many times. Since the library was made to target alpha chains, this beta chain is a stray read and its abundance is not meaningful. This sequence joins TRBV29-1 and TRBJ1-1, with 9 bases aligning to TRBD1. CDR3 length equals 12 residues. The germline gives CDR1 SQVTM, CDR2 ANQGSEA. V dropped 1 base and J dropped 7; count of bases not matched to a gene: 1. The CDR3 spells CSVEGQGGEAFF. The CDR3 DNA reads TGCAGCGTTGAAGGACAGGGGGGTGAAGCTTTCTTT.

In its sample, this clonotype ranks as medium-sized (0.01 to 0.1%). Since the library was made to target alpha chains, this beta chain is a stray read and its abundance is not meaningful. The J gene is TRBJ1-1, the V gene TRBV28, with D perhaps TRBD1 (5 bases). V was clipped by 5 bases and J by 7 bases, with 20 bases between them. Germline CDR1 reads MDHEN; CDR2 reads SYDVKM. This CDR3 is 15 amino acids long. The CDR3 DNA reads as TGTGCCAGCAGTCGATTAGGGGAGACAGCCCTTGAAGCTTTCTTT. Translating it yields CASSRLGETALEAFF.

The table lists this clonotype with a few counts. The size of this beta chain means little, since it is a stray read in a library made for alpha chains. The chain recombines TRBV20-1 with TRBJ1-2; D call uncertain. Germline V gene data show CDR1 as DFQATT and CDR2 as SNEGSKA (reference sequence). V gave up 6 bases and J gave up 4 bases, with 18 bases separating them. The CDR3 contains 14 residues. The CDR3 DNA follows: TGCAGTGCCATCGGTAGCTCCAAAACCTATGGCTACACCTTC. This encodes CSAIGSSKTYGYTF.

This clonotype was picked up many times. This beta chain is a stray sequence in a library constructed for alpha chains; its clone size is not meaningful. CDR3 in DNA: TGTGCCACCAGCAGCGGACAGGGGGCTTCGGAGCGGATAGAGACCCAGTACTTC. Translating it yields CATSSGQGASERIETQYF. This rearrangement joins TRBV15 to TRBJ2-5, with 11 bases aligning to TRBD1. This CDR3 has 18 residues. V lost 3 bases, J lost 4 bases, and 13 bases stayed unmatched. CDR1 and CDR2 from the germline V gene are LNHNV and YYDKDF (reference sequence). The complete variable domain, with remaining parts taken from reference TRBV15 and TRBJ2-5, reads DAMVIQNPRYQVTQFGKPVTLSCSQTLNHNVMYWYQQKSSQAPKLLFHYYDKDFNNEADTPDNFQSRRPNTSFCFLDIRSPGLGDTAMYLCATSSGQGASERIETQYFGPGTRLLVL.

This clonotype was seen ten or more times. This beta chain is off target for a library built for alpha chains, so its abundance means little. V gene TRBV12-3 or TRBV12-4 combines with J gene TRBJ2-2; possible D gene TRBD1, 6 bases. The germline V and J ends were trimmed by 8 bases and 3 bases, with 16 bases remaining between them. CDR3 size: 15 residues. The DNA for the CDR3 is TGTGCCAGCCGAGAACGGGACACTGACACCGGGGAGCTGTTTTTT. It translates to CASRERDTDTGELFF.

At least ten counts were recorded for this clonotype. This beta chain lies outside the target of a library built for alpha chains; its clone size means little. J is TRBJ1-3 and V is TRBV19; D is unresolved. Trimming took off 2 bases at V and 2 bases at J, with 10 bases between the two ends. The length of the CDR3 is 15 residues. CDR1 and CDR2 (germline): LNHDA, SQIVND (reference sequence). CDR3 region: CASSISSRTGNTIYF. The CDR3 bases are TGTGCCAGTAGTATAAGCAGTCGTACTGGAAACACCATATATTTT.

At least ten counts were recorded for this clonotype. Being off target in a library aimed at alpha chains, this beta chain has a size of little meaning. In nucleotides, the CDR3 is TGTGCCAGCACAGACGGCGCGACTAACACCGGGGAGCTGTTTTTT. This gives the protein CASTDGATNTGELFF. The chain uses TRBV5-4 and TRBJ2-2, with D unclear. The CDR3 runs 15 residues. The V and J ends lost 6 bases and 2 bases respectively, with 14 bases between them. Germline CDR1 SGHNT, CDR2 YYREEE (reference sequence).

This clonotype was detected ten times or more. A library prepared for alpha chains yielded this beta chain as an off-target read; its size is of little meaning. The chain recombines TRBV6-2 or TRBV6-3 with TRBJ1-5; D remains unclear. Germline loops: CDR1 MNHEY, CDR2 SVGEGT. The CDR3 covers 14 residues. With 9 bases removed from V and 9 bases from J, the gap between germline ends came to 21 bases. CDR3 loop: CASPASRRVGPQHF. CDR3 DNA sequence: TGTGCCAGTCCGGCGTCGCGACGGGTAGGGCCCCAGCATTTT.

This clonotype showed up just a few times. The size of this beta chain means little, since it is a stray read in a library made for alpha chains. V is TRBV5-1 and J is TRBJ1-2; 10 nucleotides align to TRBD1. V gave up 8 bases and J gave up 3 bases; unmatched junction bases: 13. The CDR3 extends over 16 amino acids. From germline, CDR1 is SGHRS and CDR2 YFSETQ. CDR3 sequence: CASIHSAGQGYYGYTF. The CDR3 DNA follows: TGCGCCAGTATCCATTCCGCGGGACAGGGGTACTATGGCTACACCTTC.

This clonotype was seen ten or more times. A library made for alpha chains picked up this beta chain off target, so its size means little. This chain uses TRBV3-1 with TRBJ2-2, with D maybe TRBD1 (6 bases). V was pared by 8 bases and J by 6 bases, with 25 bases between. CDR1 is LGHDT and CDR2 is YNNKEL in the germline V gene (reference sequence). The CDR3 totals 17 residues. In DNA, the CDR3 is TGTGCCAGCGGATTCTCCGGGACACTTGGCGTACCCGGGGAGCTGTTTTTT. Protein sequence: CASGFSGTLGVPGELFF.

This clonotype was seen ten or more times. The library was prepared for alpha chains; this beta chain is a stray read, so its frequency means little. The V and J genes are TRBV24-1 and TRBJ2-3; 10 positions match TRBD1. This CDR3 region has 16 residues. V was clipped by 3 bases and J by 4 bases; unmatched bases: 6. Germline V gene sequence: CDR1 KGHDR, CDR2 SFDVKD. The CDR3 sequence: CATSDPRTGGADTQYF. CDR3 nucleotide sequence: TGTGCCACCAGTGATCCCAGGACAGGGGGAGCAGATACGCAGTATTTT.